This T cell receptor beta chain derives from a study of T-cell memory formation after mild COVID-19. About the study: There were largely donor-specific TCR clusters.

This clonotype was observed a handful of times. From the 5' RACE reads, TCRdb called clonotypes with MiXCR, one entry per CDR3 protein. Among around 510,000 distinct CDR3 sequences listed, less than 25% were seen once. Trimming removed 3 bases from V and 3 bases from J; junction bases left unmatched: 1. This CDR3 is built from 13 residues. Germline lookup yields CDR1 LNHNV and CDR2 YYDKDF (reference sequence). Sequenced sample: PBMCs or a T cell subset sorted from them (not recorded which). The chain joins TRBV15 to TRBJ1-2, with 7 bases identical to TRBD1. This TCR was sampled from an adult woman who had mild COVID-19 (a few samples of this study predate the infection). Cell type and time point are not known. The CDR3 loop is CATSSDRDYGYTF. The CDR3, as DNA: TGTGCCACCAGCAGTGACAGGGACTATGGCTACACCTTC.